The source of this T cell receptor (beta chain) is a study of blood T cell repertoires in COVID-19. With 8 bases clipped from V and 0 bases from J, the junction kept 9 bases outside the gene matches. Germline V gene sequence: CDR1 SNHLY, CDR2 FYNNEI. The CDR3 is made up of 16 amino acids. Assay: immunoSEQ multiplex PCR; the TCRdb copy retains only in-frame clones and omits some. The table has 120,000 to 150,000 clones, about 87% seen once. Sequenced material: peripheral blood. This sequence was found in a human donor in a cohort sampled during active COVID-19. This chain joins TRBV2 and TRBJ2-3; 9 positions agree with TRBD1. The CDR3 protein is CASADGQGSSTDTQYF. In nucleotides, the CDR3 is TGTGCCAGCGCGGATGGACAGGGGTCTAGCACAGATACGCAGTATTTT.